This is a list of T cell receptor beta chains from one sample in a study of cytomegalovirus exposure and HLA in healthy donors. The method was immunoSEQ multiplex PCR; TCRdb's version includes in-frame clones alone and lacks a portion of them. The table lists 100,000 to 150,000 clones, 55% to 75% of them singletons. Source material: PBMCs. All receptors derive from a man aged 25-45 years in good health and CMV-seropositive. The CDR3 runs from the conserved cysteine through the conserved F or W. D genes are given only for firm matches. Expanded clones are given a class, and other clones once, few, many or no size at all.

- | TRBJ2-4 | TRBD2 | TRBV27 | CASSLSSAGKAGVGNIQYF | TGTGCCAGCAGTTTATCGAGTGCAGGCAAAGCGGGAGTTGGAAACATTCAGTACTTC
- | TRBJ1-1 | - | TRBV5-1 | CASSLAGNTEAFF | TGCGCCAGCAGCTTGGCCGGGAACACTGAAGCTTTCTTT
- | TRBJ2-7 | - | TRBV27 | CASSLSGGVWVYEQYF | TGTGCCAGCAGTTTATCTGGCGGGGTGTGGGTCTACGAGCAGTACTTC
once | TRBJ2-7 | TRBD1 | TRBV13 | CASSSHRTGSRDEQYF | TGTGCCAGCAGCTCGCACCGGACAGGATCTAGAGACGAGCAGTACTTC
- | TRBJ2-2 | - | TRBV5-1 | CASSFPGGKNTGELFF | TGCGCCAGCAGCTTCCCTGGCGGGAAGAACACCGGGGAGCTGTTTTTT
- | TRBJ2-5 | TRBD2 | TRBV4-2 | CASSPTSGRSYQETQYF | TGTGCCAGCAGCCCGACTAGCGGGAGGAGCTACCAAGAGACCCAGTACTTC
- | TRBJ1-2 | TRBD1 | TRBV2 | CASSAGTDYGYTF | TGTGCCAGCAGCGCCGGGACAGACTATGGCTACACCTTC
- | TRBJ1-1 | - | TRBV15 | CATGTPRSTEAFF | TGTGCCACAGGGACTCCCAGGAGTACTGAAGCTTTCTTT
- | TRBJ2-2 | TRBD2 | TRBV4-2 | CASRPPGTSSGELFF | TGTGCCAGCAGGCCGCCCGGGACTAGCAGCGGGGAGCTGTTTTTT
- | TRBJ2-3 | - | TRBV19 | CASSILGSADTQYF | TGTGCCAGTAGTATTTTGGGGAGCGCAGATACGCAGTATTTT
many | TRBJ1-1 | - | TRBV2 | CASSLYLNTEAFF | TGTGCCAGCAGTCTCTACTTGAACACTGAAGCTTTCTTT
few | TRBJ2-2 | TRBD1 | TRBV30 | CAWKYRQGLTQTNTGELFF | TGTGCCTGGAAATATCGACAGGGGCTCACCCAAACGAACACCGGGGAGCTGTTTTTT
once | TRBJ2-7 | - | TRBV18 | CASSPEGLSYEQYF | TGTGCCAGCTCACCCGAGGGCTTATCCTACGAGCAGTACTTC
- | TRBJ2-1 | - | TRBV28 | CASSDHRRVNEQFF | TGTGCCAGCAGTGATCATCGTCGGGTCAATGAGCAGTTCTTC
- | TRBJ2-1 | TRBD2 | TRBV5-1 | CASSSGRLAGVDEQFF | TGCGCCAGCAGCTCAGGCCGACTAGCGGGAGTCGATGAGCAGTTCTTC
- | TRBJ1-5 | - | TRBV6-1 | CASSDNGGLGQPQHF | TGTGCCAGCAGTGATAACGGGGGGCTAGGTCAGCCCCAGCATTTT